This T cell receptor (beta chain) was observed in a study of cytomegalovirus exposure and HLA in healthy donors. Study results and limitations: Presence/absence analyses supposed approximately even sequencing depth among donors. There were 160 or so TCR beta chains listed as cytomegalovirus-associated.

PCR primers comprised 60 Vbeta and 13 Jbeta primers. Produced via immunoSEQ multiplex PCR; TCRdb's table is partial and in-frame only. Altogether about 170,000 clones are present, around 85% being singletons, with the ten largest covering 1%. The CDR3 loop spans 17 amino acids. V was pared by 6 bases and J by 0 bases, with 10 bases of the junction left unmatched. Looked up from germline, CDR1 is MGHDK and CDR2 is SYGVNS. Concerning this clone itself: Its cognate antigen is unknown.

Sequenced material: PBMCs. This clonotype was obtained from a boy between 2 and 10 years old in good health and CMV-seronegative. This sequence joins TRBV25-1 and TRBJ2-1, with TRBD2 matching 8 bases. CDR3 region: CASSGRAVASSYNEQFF. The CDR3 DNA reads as TGTGCCAGCAGCGGGAGGGCCGTAGCGAGCTCCTACAATGAGCAGTTCTTC.